This entry lists 23 T cell receptor beta chains sequenced from one sample in a study of cytomegalovirus exposure and HLA in healthy donors. The PCR employed 60 Vbeta primers together with 13 Jbeta primers. Clones were read by immunoSEQ multiplex PCR, and TCRdb kept only the in-frame ones, dropping some. Here the sample spans 90,000 to 150,000 clones, 70% to 85% being singletons. Sequencing input: PBMCs. These receptors all stem from a man younger than 35 in good health and CMV-seropositive.

V gene TRBV7-8 combines with J gene TRBJ1-4; D perhaps matches TRBD1 (6 bases). Per germline, CDR1 SGHVS and CDR2 FQNEAQ. Trimming took off 4 bases at V and 4 bases at J, with 22 bases between the two ends. This CDR3 is built from 18 residues. The CDR3 nucleotides read TGTGCCAGCAGCTCCAACGCAGGGGTTTTTCACCTTAATGAAAAACTGTTTTTT. The encoded protein is CASSSNAGVFHLNEKLFF. The variable domain in full, with the rest retrieved from reference TRBV7-8 and TRBJ1-4, is GAGVSQSPRYKVAKRGQDVALRCDPISGHVSLFWYQQALGQGPEFLTYFQNEAQLDKSGLPSDRFFAERPEGSVSTLKIQRTQQEDSAVYLCASSSNAGVFHLNEKLFFGSGTQLSVL.

The chain is built from TRBV5-1 and TRBJ2-7; TRBD2 matches at 12 bases. The CDR3 covers 17 residues. V shed 0 bases and J 1 base; nucleotides not matched to a gene: 5. Germline CDR1 and CDR2: SGHRS and YFSETQ. The DNA for the CDR3 is TGCGCCAGCAGCTTGGAACTAGCGGGAGGACATTCCTACGAGCAGTACTTC. It codes for CASSLELAGGHSYEQYF.

The chain couples TRBV11-2 to TRBJ2-7; 9 bases match TRBD2. After removal of 5 bases from V and 3 bases from J, the junction contained 11 bases not matched to a gene. Per germline, CDR1 SGHAT and CDR2 FQNNGV. The CDR3 covers 16 residues. In nucleotides, the CDR3 is TGTGCCAGCAGCCCACCGGGAAGCGGGGGGTTCTACGAGCAGTACTTC. Its translation: CASSPPGSGGFYEQYF.

V usage is TRBV19 and J usage is TRBJ2-2, with no clear D. The ends were cut back, 5 bases at V and 6 bases at J, with 13 bases in the middle. From germline, CDR1 is LNHDA and CDR2 SQIVND (reference sequence). The CDR3 totals 14 residues. For the CDR3, the DNA is TGTGCCAGTAGTCTCCAGACTGCAGCCGGGGAGCTGTTTTTT. This sequence encodes CASSLQTAAGELFF.

This chain joins TRBV5-6 and TRBJ2-1; 7 bases match TRBD2. The V gene end was trimmed by 4 bases and the J gene end by 5 bases; junction bases not matched to a gene: 12. CDR3 size: 16 residues. Germline assignment: CDR1 SGHDT and CDR2 YYEEEE. In DNA, the CDR3 is TGTGCCAGCAGCCGTTCTCAGCGGGGACTGGACAATGAGCAGTTCTTC. Its translation is CASSRSQRGLDNEQFF. Filled out from reference TRBV5-6 and TRBJ2-1, the complete variable domain reads DAGVTQSPTHLIKTRGQQVTLRCSPKSGHDTVSWYQQALGQGPQFIFQYYEEEERQRGNFPDRFSGHQFPNYSSELNVNALLLGDSALYLCASSRSQRGLDNEQFFGPGTRLTVL.

V gene TRBV7-6 combines with J gene TRBJ2-7; 7 bases fit TRBD1. This CDR3 has 16 residues. Trimming removed 1 base from V and 1 base from J; junction bases left unmatched: 7. The germline V gene encodes CDR1 SGHVS and CDR2 FNYEAQ. CDR3 sequence: CASSLDPGQPSYEQYF. The CDR3 coding sequence is TGTGCCAGCAGCTTAGACCCGGGACAGCCGTCCTACGAGCAGTACTTC.

The rearrangement links TRBV9 to TRBJ2-7; the D is unclear. Trimming pared 0 bases from V and 0 bases from J, leaving 10 bases between. Germline CDR1 and CDR2: SGDLS and YYNGEE. CDR3 length equals 15 residues. CDR3 nucleotide sequence: TGTGCCAGCAGCGTAGCACCCCAGCGCTCCTACGAGCAGTACTTC. Translated: CASSVAPQRSYEQYF.

This clone occurred once. This chain uses TRBV14 with TRBJ1-1, with D hard to call. The CDR3 runs 17 residues. Germline CDR1 and CDR2: SGHDN and FVKESK. The V and J ends lost 3 bases and 0 bases respectively, with 17 bases between them. The CDR3 region is CASSHRARRSMNTEAFF. The CDR3 DNA reads TGTGCCAGCAGCCATCGTGCCAGGCGTTCCATGAACACTGAAGCTTTCTTT.

This clone was observed a single time. The chain links TRBV12-5 to TRBJ1-1; weak D call: TRBD1 (6 bases). Trimming removed 1 base from V and 1 base from J, with 10 bases in between. This CDR3 has 15 amino acids. Per germline, CDR1 LGHNT and CDR2 FRNRAP. CDR3 amino acids: CASGLATGRNTEAFF. CDR3 bases: TGTGCTAGTGGTTTGGCTACAGGGCGGAACACTGAAGCTTTCTTT.

This clone turned up a few times. V and J are TRBV2 and TRBJ1-1; D is unresolved. Germline CDR1 SNHLY, CDR2 FYNNEI. The CDR3 extends over 14 amino acids. The V end lost 1 base, the J end lost 1 base, and 7 bases lay between the germline ends. Here the CDR3 reads CASSEDLGNTEAFF. DNA for the CDR3: TGTGCCAGCAGTGAAGACCTAGGGAACACTGAAGCTTTCTTT.

A single count supports this clone. This chain links TRBV27 with TRBJ2-3, with 7 bases matching TRBD2. The CDR3 runs to 15 residues. The germline V gene has CDR1 MNHEY and CDR2 SMNVEV (reference sequence). The trim removed 0 bases at V and 2 bases at J, leaving 2 bases unmatched. The CDR3 here is CASSLSAGVTDTQYF. DNA for the CDR3: TGTGCCAGCAGTTTATCGGCGGGAGTCACAGATACGCAGTATTTT.

This chain connects TRBV28 to TRBJ1-2; a possible D gene is TRBD1 (6 bases). This CDR3 is 13 amino acids long. V was shortened by 8 bases and J by 4 bases, with 14 bases between the two germline ends. Germline CDR1 is MDHEN and CDR2 is SYDVKM. CDR3 sequence: CASLRTERYGYTF. The CDR3, as DNA: TGTGCCAGCTTAAGGACAGAGCGCTATGGCTACACCTTC.

The chain carries TRBV29-1 and TRBJ1-2, with D uncertain. The CDR3 loop spans 12 amino acids. Between the trimmed V and J ends, which lost 6 bases and 4 bases, there was a span of 12 bases. Germline V gives CDR1 SQVTM, CDR2 ANQGSEA. The chain's CDR3 is CSVVAGIYGYTF. CDR3 bases: TGCAGCGTGGTAGCCGGGATCTATGGCTACACCTTC. Combining the CDR3 with reference TRBV29-1 and TRBJ1-2 gives the whole variable domain SAVISQKPSRDICQRGTSLTIQCQVDSQVTMMFWYRQQPGQSLTLIATANQGSEATYESGFVIDKFPISRPNLTFSTLTVSNMSPEDSSIYLCSVVAGIYGYTFGSGTRLTVV.

The V call is TRBV9, the J call TRBJ2-1, with D perhaps matching TRBD1 (6 bases). The CDR3 runs 14 residues. The V end was cut by 4 bases, the J end by 7 bases, with 15 bases between. Germline-derived CDR1 and CDR2 are SGDLS and YYNGEE. The CDR3 nucleotides read TGTGCCAGCAGCATAAGGACAGAAGGAAATGAGCAGTTCTTC. The encoded protein is CASSIRTEGNEQFF.

The J gene is TRBJ2-5, the V gene TRBV5-1; 13 bases match TRBD2. Germline V lookup: CDR1 SGHRS, CDR2 YFSETQ. The CDR3 covers 18 residues. Unmatched junction bases numbered 9, after V lost 2 bases and J lost 2 bases. The CDR3: CASSLIKRTSGSQETQYF. CDR3 nucleotide sequence: TGCGCCAGCAGCTTAATAAAACGGACTAGCGGGAGTCAAGAGACCCAGTACTTC.

V gene TRBV19 combines with J gene TRBJ2-5, with D uncertain. The J call may be faulty, since TRBJ2-7 better matches the DNA end. The CDR3 covers 14 residues. Germline V gives CDR1 LNHDA, CDR2 SQIVND (reference sequence). CDR3 sequence reads: CASSIDLSAYEQYF. The CDR3 region has the DNA TGTGCCAGTAGTATAGATCTATCCGCCTACGAGCAGTACTTC.

The gene calls are TRBV7-8 and TRBJ2-2; a weak D match, TRBD1 (5 bases). The CDR3 is 17 residues long. CDR1 is SGHVS and CDR2 is FQNEAQ in the germline V gene. Trimming removed 0 bases from V and 2 bases from J, with 13 bases in between. CDR3 region: CASSLALVQVNTGELFF. The CDR3, as DNA: TGTGCCAGCAGCTTAGCGTTGGTACAGGTCAACACCGGGGAGCTGTTTTTT. Filled out from reference TRBV7-8 and TRBJ2-2, the complete variable domain reads GAGVSQSPRYKVAKRGQDVALRCDPISGHVSLFWYQQALGQGPEFLTYFQNEAQLDKSGLPSDRFFAERPEGSVSTLKIQRTQQEDSAVYLCASSLALVQVNTGELFFGEGSRLTVL.

This chain links TRBV28 with TRBJ2-1; 9 bases align to TRBD1. CDR3 length: 15 residues. V shed 5 bases, J shed 4 bases, and the junction held 6 bases outside the gene matches. Per germline, CDR1 MDHEN and CDR2 SYDVKM. The CDR3: CASSPLGTGYNEQFF. CDR3 nucleotide sequence: TGTGCCAGCAGTCCCCTAGGGACAGGGTACAATGAGCAGTTCTTC.

The chain is built from TRBV30 and TRBJ2-7; D is unclear. Per germline, CDR1 GTSNPN and CDR2 SVGIG (reference sequence). The CDR3 is 10 amino acids. V gave up 5 bases and J gave up 5 bases, with 7 bases separating them. This chain's CDR3 is CAWGNNEQYF. CDR3 DNA sequence: TGTGCCTGGGGTAACAACGAGCAGTACTTC.

The chain combines TRBV27 with TRBJ1-2; D might be TRBD1 (6 bases). The CDR3 totals 15 residues. Germline CDR1 is MNHEY and CDR2 is SMNVEV (reference sequence). The V gene lost 3 bases and the J gene lost 5 bases, with 16 bases spanning the gap. The CDR3 here is CASSLDSYQLYGYTF. Here the CDR3 DNA reads TGTGCCAGCAGTTTGGACAGCTATCAACTATATGGCTACACCTTC.

The V gene is TRBV14, the J gene TRBJ2-3; 7 bases match TRBD2. The CDR3 runs 17 residues. V was clipped by 4 bases and J by 3 bases; unmatched bases: 13. Germline CDR1 is SGHDN and CDR2 is FVKESK. The CDR3 protein is CASSRSKGRETTDTQYF. For the CDR3, the DNA is TGTGCCAGCAGCCGATCAAAGGGGCGGGAGACAACAGATACGCAGTATTTT.

The rearrangement joins TRBV4-1 to TRBJ1-4; 10 nucleotides line up with TRBD1. Germline V gene sequence: CDR1 MGHRA, CDR2 YSYEKL. The CDR3 contains 17 residues. The V gene end was trimmed by 2 bases and the J gene end by 3 bases; junction bases not matched to a gene: 6. CDR3: CASSQPGQGWANEKLFF. The CDR3 DNA reads as TGCGCCAGCAGCCAACCGGGACAGGGGTGGGCTAATGAAAAACTGTTTTTT.

The V gene is TRBV7-8, the J gene TRBJ1-2; the D gene is possibly TRBD1 (5 bases). Germline V gene data show CDR1 as SGHVS and CDR2 as FQNEAQ. V lost 2 bases, J lost 0 bases, and 16 bases lay in between. This CDR3 contains 17 residues. The CDR3 DNA reads TGTGCCAGCAGCTTATGGGAGGGAGCAGGGACTAACTATGGCTACACCTTC. This codes for CASSLWEGAGTNYGYTF.